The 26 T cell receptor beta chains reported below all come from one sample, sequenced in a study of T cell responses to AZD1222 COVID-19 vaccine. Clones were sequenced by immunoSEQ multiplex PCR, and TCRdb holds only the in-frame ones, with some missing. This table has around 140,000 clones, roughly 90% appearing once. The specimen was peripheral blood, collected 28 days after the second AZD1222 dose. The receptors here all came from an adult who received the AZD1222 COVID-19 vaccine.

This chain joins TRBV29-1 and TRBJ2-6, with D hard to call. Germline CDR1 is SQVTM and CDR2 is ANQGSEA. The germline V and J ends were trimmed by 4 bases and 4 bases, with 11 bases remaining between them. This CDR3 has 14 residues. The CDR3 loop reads CSVVLGIGANVLTF. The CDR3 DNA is TGCAGCGTTGTATTGGGGATAGGGGCCAACGTCCTGACTTTC.

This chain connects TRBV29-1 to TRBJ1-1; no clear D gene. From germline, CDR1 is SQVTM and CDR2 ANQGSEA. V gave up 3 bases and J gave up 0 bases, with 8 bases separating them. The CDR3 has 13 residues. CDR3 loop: CSVDKEMNTEAFF. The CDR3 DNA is TGCAGCGTTGATAAGGAAATGAACACTGAAGCTTTCTTT. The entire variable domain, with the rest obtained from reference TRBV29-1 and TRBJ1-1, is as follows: SAVISQKPSRDICQRGTSLTIQCQVDSQVTMMFWYRQQPGQSLTLIATANQGSEATYESGFVIDKFPISRPNLTFSTLTVSNMSPEDSSIYLCSVDKEMNTEAFFGQGTRLTVV.

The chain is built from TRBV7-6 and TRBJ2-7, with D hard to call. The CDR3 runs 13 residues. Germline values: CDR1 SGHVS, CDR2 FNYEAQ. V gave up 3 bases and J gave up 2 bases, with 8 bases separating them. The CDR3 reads CASSFGRTYEQYF. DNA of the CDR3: TGTGCCAGCAGCTTCGGCAGAACCTACGAGCAGTACTTC.

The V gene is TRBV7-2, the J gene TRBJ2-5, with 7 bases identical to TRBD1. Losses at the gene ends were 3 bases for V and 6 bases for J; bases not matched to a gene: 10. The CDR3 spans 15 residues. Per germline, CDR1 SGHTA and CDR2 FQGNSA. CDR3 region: CASSFIRDRVQTQYF. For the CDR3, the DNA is TGTGCCAGCAGCTTCATCCGGGACAGAGTCCAGACCCAGTACTTC.

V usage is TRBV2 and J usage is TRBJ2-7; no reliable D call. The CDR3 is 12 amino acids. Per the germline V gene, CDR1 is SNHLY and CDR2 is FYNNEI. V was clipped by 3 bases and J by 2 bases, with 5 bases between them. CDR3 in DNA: TGTGCCAGCAGTGAGCAACCCTACGAGCAGTACTTC. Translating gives CASSEQPYEQYF.

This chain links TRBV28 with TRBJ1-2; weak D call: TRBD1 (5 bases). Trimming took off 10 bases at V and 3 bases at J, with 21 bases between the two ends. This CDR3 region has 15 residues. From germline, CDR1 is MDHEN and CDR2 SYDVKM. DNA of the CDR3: TGTGCCACCCTGGAGGGCGGGGCGCGAGACTATGGCTACACCTTC. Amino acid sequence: CATLEGGARDYGYTF.

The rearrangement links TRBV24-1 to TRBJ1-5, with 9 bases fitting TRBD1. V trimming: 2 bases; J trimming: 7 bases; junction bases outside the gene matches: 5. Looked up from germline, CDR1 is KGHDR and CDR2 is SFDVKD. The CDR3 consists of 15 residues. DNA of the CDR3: TGTGCCACCAGTGATTCACAGGGGGCAGCCCAGCCCCAGCATTTT. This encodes CATSDSQGAAQPQHF.

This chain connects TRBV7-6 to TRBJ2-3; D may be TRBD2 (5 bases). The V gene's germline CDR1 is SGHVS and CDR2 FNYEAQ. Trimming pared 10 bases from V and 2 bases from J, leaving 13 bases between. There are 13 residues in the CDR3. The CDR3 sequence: CATSGSHTDTQYF. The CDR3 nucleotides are TGTGCCACATCGGGATCGCACACAGATACGCAGTATTTT. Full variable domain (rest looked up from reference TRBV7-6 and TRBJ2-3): GAGVSQSPRYKVTKRGQDVALRCDPISGHVSLYWYRQALGQGPEFLTYFNYEAQQDKSGLPNDRFSAERPEGSISTLTIQRTEQRDSAMYRCATSGSHTDTQYFGPGTRLTVL.

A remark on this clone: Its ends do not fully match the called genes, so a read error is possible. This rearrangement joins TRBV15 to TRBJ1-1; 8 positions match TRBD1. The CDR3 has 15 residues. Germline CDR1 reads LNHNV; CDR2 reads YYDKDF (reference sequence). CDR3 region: CATSRDRGVRTEAFF. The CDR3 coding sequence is TGTGCCACCAGCCGAGACAGGGGAGTTCGCACTGAAGCTTTCTTT.

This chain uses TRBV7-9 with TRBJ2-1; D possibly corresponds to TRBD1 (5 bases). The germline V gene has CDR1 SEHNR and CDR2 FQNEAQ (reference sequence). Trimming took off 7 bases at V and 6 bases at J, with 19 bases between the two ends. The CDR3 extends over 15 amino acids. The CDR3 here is CASKSSQGSFNEQFF. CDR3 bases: TGTGCCAGCAAGTCAAGCCAGGGTTCGTTCAATGAGCAGTTCTTC.

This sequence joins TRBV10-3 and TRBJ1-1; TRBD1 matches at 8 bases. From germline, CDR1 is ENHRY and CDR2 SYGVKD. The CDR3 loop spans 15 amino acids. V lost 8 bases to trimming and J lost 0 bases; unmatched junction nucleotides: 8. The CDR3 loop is CAIGDPTGVNTEAFF. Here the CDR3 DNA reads TGTGCCATCGGGGACCCGACAGGGGTGAACACTGAAGCTTTCTTT.

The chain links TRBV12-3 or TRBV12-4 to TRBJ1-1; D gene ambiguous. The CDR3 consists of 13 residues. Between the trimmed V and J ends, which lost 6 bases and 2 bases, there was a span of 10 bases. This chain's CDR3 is CASSQGHNTEAFF. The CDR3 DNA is TGTGCCAGCAGCCAAGGGCATAACACTGAAGCTTTCTTT.

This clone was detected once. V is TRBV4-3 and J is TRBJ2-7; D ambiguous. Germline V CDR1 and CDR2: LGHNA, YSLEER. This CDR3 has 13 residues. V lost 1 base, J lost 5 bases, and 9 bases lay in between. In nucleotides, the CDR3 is TGCGCCAGCAGCCAAGCTATCTTCCACGAGCAGTACTTC. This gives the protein CASSQAIFHEQYF.

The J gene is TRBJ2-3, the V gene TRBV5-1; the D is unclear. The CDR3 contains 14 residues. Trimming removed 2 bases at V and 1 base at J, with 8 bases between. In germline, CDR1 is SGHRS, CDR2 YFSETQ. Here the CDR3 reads CASSLRVGTDTQYF. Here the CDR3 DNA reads TGCGCCAGCAGCTTAAGAGTTGGCACAGATACGCAGTATTTT.

The CDR3 DNA reads as TGTGCCATTAGGGACAGGCCGGGGGACACTGAAGCTTTCTTT. The encoded protein is CAIRDRPGDTEAFF. The chain joins TRBV10-3 to TRBJ1-1, with 8 nucleotides matching TRBD1. Trimming took 9 bases from V and 3 from J; bases not matched to a gene: 9. CDR1 is ENHRY and CDR2 is SYGVKD in the germline V gene. This CDR3 spans 14 amino acids.

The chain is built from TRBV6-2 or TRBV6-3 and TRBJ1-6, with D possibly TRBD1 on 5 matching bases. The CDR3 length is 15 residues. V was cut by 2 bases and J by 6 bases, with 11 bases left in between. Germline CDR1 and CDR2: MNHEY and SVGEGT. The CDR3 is CASSYPGTFNSPLHF. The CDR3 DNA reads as TGTGCCAGCAGTTACCCCGGGACGTTTAATTCACCCCTCCACTTT.

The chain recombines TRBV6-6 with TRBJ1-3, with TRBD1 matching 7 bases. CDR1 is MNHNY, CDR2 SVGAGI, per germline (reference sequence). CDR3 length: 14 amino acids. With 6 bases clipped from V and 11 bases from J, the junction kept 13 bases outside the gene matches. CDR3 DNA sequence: TGTGCCAGCAGACCCGGGACAGCGCGTTCCCCCATATATTTT. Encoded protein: CASRPGTARSPIYF.

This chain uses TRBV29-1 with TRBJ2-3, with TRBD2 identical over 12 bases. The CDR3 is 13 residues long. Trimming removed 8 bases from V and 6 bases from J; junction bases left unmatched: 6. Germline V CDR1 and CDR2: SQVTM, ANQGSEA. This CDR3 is CSSGTSGWDTQYF. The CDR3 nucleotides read TGCAGCTCTGGGACTAGCGGGTGGGATACGCAGTATTTT.

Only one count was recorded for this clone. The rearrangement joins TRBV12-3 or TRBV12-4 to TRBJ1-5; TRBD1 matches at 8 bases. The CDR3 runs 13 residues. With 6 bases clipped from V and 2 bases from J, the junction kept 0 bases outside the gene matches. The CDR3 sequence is CASRGQGNQPQHF. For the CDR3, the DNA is TGTGCCAGCAGGGGACAGGGCAATCAGCCCCAGCATTTT.

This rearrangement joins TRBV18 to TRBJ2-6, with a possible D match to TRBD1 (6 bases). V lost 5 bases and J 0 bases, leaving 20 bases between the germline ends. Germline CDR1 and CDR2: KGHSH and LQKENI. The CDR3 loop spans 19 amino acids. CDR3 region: CASSVRKQGSGSGANVLTF. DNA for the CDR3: TGTGCCAGCTCAGTCAGAAAACAGGGCAGCGGCTCTGGGGCCAACGTCCTGACTTTC.

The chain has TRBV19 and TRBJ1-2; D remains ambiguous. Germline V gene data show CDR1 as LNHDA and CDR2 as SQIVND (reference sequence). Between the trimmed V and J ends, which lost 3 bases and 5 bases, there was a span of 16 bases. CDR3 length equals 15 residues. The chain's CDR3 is CASSIDQKGMYGYTF. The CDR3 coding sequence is TGTGCCAGTAGTATCGACCAAAAAGGGATGTATGGCTACACCTTC.

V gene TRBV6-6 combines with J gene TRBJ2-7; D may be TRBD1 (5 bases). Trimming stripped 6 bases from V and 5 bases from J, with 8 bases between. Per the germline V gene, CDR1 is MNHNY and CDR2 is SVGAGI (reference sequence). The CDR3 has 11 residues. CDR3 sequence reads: CASSLRDEQYF. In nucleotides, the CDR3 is TGTGCCAGCAGCCTCAGGGACGAGCAGTACTTC.

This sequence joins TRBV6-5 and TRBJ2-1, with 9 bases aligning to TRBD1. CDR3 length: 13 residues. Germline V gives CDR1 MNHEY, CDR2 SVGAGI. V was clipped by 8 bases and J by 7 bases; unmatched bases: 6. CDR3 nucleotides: TGTGCCAGCGATAAAGACAGGGGGAATGAGCAGTTCTTC. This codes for CASDKDRGNEQFF.

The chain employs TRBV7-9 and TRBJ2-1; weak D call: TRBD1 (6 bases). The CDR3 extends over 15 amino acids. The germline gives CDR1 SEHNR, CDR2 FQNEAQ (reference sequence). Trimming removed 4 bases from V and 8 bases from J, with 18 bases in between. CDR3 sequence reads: CASSSFDRYHYEQFF. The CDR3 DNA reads TGTGCCAGCAGCTCCTTCGACAGGTACCACTATGAGCAGTTCTTC.

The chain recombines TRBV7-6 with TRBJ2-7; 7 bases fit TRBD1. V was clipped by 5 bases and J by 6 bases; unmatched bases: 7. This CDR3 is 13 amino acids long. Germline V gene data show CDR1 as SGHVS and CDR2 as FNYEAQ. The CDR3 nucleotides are TGTGCCAGCAGCCGCCTCCGGGACAGCGAGCAGTACTTC. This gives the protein CASSRLRDSEQYF. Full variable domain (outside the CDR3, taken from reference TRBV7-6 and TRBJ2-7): GAGVSQSPRYKVTKRGQDVALRCDPISGHVSLYWYRQALGQGPEFLTYFNYEAQQDKSGLPNDRFSAERPEGSISTLTIQRTEQRDSAMYRCASSRLRDSEQYFGPGTRLTVT.

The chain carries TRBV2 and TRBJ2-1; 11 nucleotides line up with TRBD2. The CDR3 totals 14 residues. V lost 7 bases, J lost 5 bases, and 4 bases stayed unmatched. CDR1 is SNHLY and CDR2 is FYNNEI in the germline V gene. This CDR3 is CASIGTSGNNEQFF. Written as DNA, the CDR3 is TGTGCCAGCATTGGGACTAGCGGAAACAATGAGCAGTTCTTC.